This is a list of T cell receptor beta chains from one sample in a study of OX40 agonist ivuxolimab in advanced cancers. Only in-frame clones appear in the TCRdb table, and some are missing; sequencing was by immunoSEQ multiplex PCR. The table lists about 94,000 clones, around 94% of them singletons. The sequencing here drew on CD4+ or CD8+ T cells sorted from blood, taken in a trial of the OX40 agonist ivuxolimab. Source of these receptors: an adult with an advanced solid tumor such as melanoma, head and neck, liver or kidney cancer. Each CDR3 is given with its conserved first and last residue. D genes are given only for firm matches. Size is omitted from some rows. Given values are once, few, many or a class for expanded clones.

CDR3nt	CDR3aa	d_gene	j_gene	v_gene	abundance
TGTGCCAGCAGTTCCGGACAGGGCTCCTACGAGCAGTACTTC	CASSSGQGSYEQYF	TRBD1	TRBJ2-7	TRBV6-5	NA
TGTGCCAGCGTACAGCCCAGAACTAATGAAAAACTGTTTTTT	CASVQPRTNEKLFF	NA	TRBJ1-4	TRBV28	NA
TGTGCCTCCGGGACAACGGGGACCCAGTACTTC	CASGTTGTQYF	NA	TRBJ2-5	TRBV2	once
TGTGCCAGCAGTTTAACAGGGGGACCTGAAGCTTTCTTT	CASSLTGGPEAFF	TRBD1	TRBJ1-1	TRBV27	NA
TGTGCCAGCAGCCAAGATGCGGGGTATGGCTACACCTTC	CASSQDAGYGYTF	NA	TRBJ1-2	TRBV14	NA
TGTGCCAGCAGCTTAGGGGGGCAGGGGTTCAATGAGCAGTTCTTC	CASSLGGQGFNEQFF	NA	TRBJ2-1	TRBV11-3	NA
TGTGCCAGCAGCGCAGGGACGGTACAAGAGACCCAGTACTTC	CASSAGTVQETQYF	NA	TRBJ2-5	TRBV9	NA
TGTGCCAGTAGTATAAACGTCCAGCGAAGCTCCTACAATGAGCAGTTCTTC	CASSINVQRSSYNEQFF	NA	TRBJ2-1	TRBV19	NA
TGTGCCAGCAGCCGACCAGCAGGGAACACTGAAGCTTTCTTT	CASSRPAGNTEAFF	NA	TRBJ1-1	TRBV6-5	few
TGCGCCAGCAGCCCCGGGGACAGCCATAATTCACCCCTCCACTTT	CASSPGDSHNSPLHF	TRBD1	TRBJ1-6	TRBV5-1	NA
TGTGCCAGCAGTGAGGGACAGGGGGCGAGAGGCGAGCAGTACTTC	CASSEGQGARGEQYF	TRBD1	TRBJ2-7	TRBV2	NA
TGTGCCTGGAGTGTACAGGGACAGGGGGGGACCTACGAGCAGTACTTC	CAWSVQGQGGTYEQYF	TRBD1	TRBJ2-7	TRBV30	NA
TGTGCCAGCAGCTTAGTGGGGACAGCGAACACTGAAGCTTTCTTT	CASSLVGTANTEAFF	TRBD1	TRBJ1-1	TRBV7-8	NA
TGTGCCAGCTCACCTTCGCAGGGGAGCCAGCCCCAGCATTTT	CASSPSQGSQPQHF	NA	TRBJ1-5	TRBV18	NA
TGTGCCTGGGCAAGATTGGAGGGACCGCCTAGGGAGCAGTTCTTC	CAWARLEGPPREQFF	NA	TRBJ2-1	TRBV30	NA
TGCAGCGTTACCACAGGGGGCAACACTGAAGCTTTCTTT	CSVTTGGNTEAFF	TRBD1	TRBJ1-1	TRBV29-1	NA
TGTGCCAGCAGCCTAAGATGTTGGACCACCCCAAGCGACGAGCAGTACTTC	CASSLRCWTTPSDEQYF	NA	TRBJ2-7	TRBV21-1	NA
TGTGCTAGTGGTTTGCCCCGGGACAGGAAGATCTACGAGCAGTACTTC	CASGLPRDRKIYEQYF	TRBD1	TRBJ2-7	TRBV12-5	NA
TGCGCCAGCAGCTTGGGACAGGGCGGCGAGCAGTACTTC	CASSLGQGGEQYF	TRBD1	TRBJ2-7	TRBV5-1	NA
TGTGCCATCAGTGAGTCGACAGACACCCGTAATGAAAAACTGTTTTTT	CAISESTDTRNEKLFF	NA	TRBJ1-4	TRBV10-3	once
TGTGCCGGATCCCCTTCCGGGACACACACCGGGGAGCTGTTTTTT	CAGSPSGTHTGELFF	NA	TRBJ2-2	TRBV5-3	once
TGTGCCTGGAGTCCCTACAGGGGCACGCTAGAGACCCAGTACTTC	CAWSPYRGTLETQYF	TRBD1	TRBJ2-5	TRBV30	NA
TGTGCCAGCAGCCTCCTGGGTGGCGGGGGATCCTACGAGCAGTACTTC	CASSLLGGGGSYEQYF	TRBD2	TRBJ2-7	TRBV14	NA
TGCGCCAGCAGCCAAGGGAGACAGGGCTATCAGCCCCAGCATTTT	CASSQGRQGYQPQHF	TRBD1	TRBJ1-5	TRBV4-1	once
TGTGCCAGAAGCTCTGACAGGGCCCTCTACGAGCAGTACTTC	CARSSDRALYEQYF	TRBD1	TRBJ2-7	TRBV5-3	NA
TGCAGCGCCACCCAACTAGCCGTGTACGACAATGAGCAGTTCTTC	CSATQLAVYDNEQFF	NA	TRBJ2-1	TRBV29-1	NA
TGTGCCAGCAGCAGATACAGGGGAAGAACTGAAGCTTTCTTT	CASSRYRGRTEAFF	TRBD1	TRBJ1-1	TRBV5-6	NA
TGTGCCAGCAGTTTAGCGGCTAGCGGGAGTGGCGAGCAGTACTTC	CASSLAASGSGEQYF	TRBD2	TRBJ2-7	TRBV28	NA
TGTGCCACAAGGACTAGCGGGAGTTCCGGGGAGCTGTTTTTT	CATRTSGSSGELFF	TRBD2	TRBJ2-2	TRBV15	NA
TGTGCCAGCAGCTTAGCTGCGGGAGGTTCCTACGAGCAGTACTTC	CASSLAAGGSYEQYF	TRBD2	TRBJ2-7	TRBV7-8	NA
TGTGCCAGCTCACCCACAGGGGTCGACACTGAAGCTTTCTTT	CASSPTGVDTEAFF	TRBD1	TRBJ1-1	TRBV18	NA
TGTGCCAGCAGTTACTCGATCCGCGGGGGTGGAGATACGCAGTATTTT	CASSYSIRGGGDTQYF	TRBD2	TRBJ2-3	TRBV6-6	NA
TGTGCCAGCAGCGGCCCCCAGGCGGGGGAGACCCAGTACTTC	CASSGPQAGETQYF	NA	TRBJ2-5	TRBV9	NA
TGTGCCAGCAGCCTAAATACCGCTGGGCGGGAGACCCAGTACTTC	CASSLNTAGRETQYF	NA	TRBJ2-5	TRBV7-2	NA
TGTGCCAGCAGCTCTAGGACAGGGGAGTGGGGCACTGAAGCTTTCTTT	CASSSRTGEWGTEAFF	TRBD1	TRBJ1-1	TRBV7-8	NA
TGTGCCAGCAGTTCCCGTAGAGGGAGGGAGCAGCCCCAGCATTTT	CASSSRRGREQPQHF	NA	TRBJ1-5	TRBV2	NA
TGTGCCAGCAGCTTTCCGGACACGACGCAGTATTTT	CASSFPDTTQYF	NA	TRBJ2-3	TRBV7-9	NA